These 18 T cell receptor beta chains were all obtained from the same sample, sequenced in a study of T cell responses to AZD1222 COVID-19 vaccine. Profiling relied on immunoSEQ multiplex PCR, and the TCRdb table lists in-frame clones only, not all of them. The sample carries 70,000 or so clones, about nine tenths recorded once. The source material was peripheral blood, sampled on day 0 of AZD1222 vaccination. The receptors stem from an adult in good health.

V usage is TRBV7-2 and J usage is TRBJ1-5, with D unclear. This CDR3 region has 14 residues. Trimming removed 2 bases at V and 5 bases at J, with 10 bases between. CDR1 SGHTA and CDR2 FQGNSA come from the germline V gene. The CDR3 spells CASSLKSVDQPQHF. The CDR3 DNA reads TGTGCCAGCAGCTTAAAATCGGTCGATCAGCCCCAGCATTTT.

The chain carries TRBV5-5 and TRBJ2-7; D remains ambiguous. Trimming removed 4 bases from V and 5 bases from J, with 10 bases in between. The CDR3 is 12 amino acids. The V gene's germline CDR1 is SGHKS and CDR2 YYEKEE (reference sequence). In DNA form, the CDR3 reads TGTGCCAGCAGCCCACGAACCGACGAGCAGTACTTC. Amino acids: CASSPRTDEQYF.

V and J are TRBV5-8 and TRBJ1-5; TRBD1 aligns across 9 bases. This CDR3 region has 14 residues. The germline CDR1 and CDR2 sequences are SGHTS and YDEGEE. Trimming cost V 4 bases and J 7 bases; bases outside gene matches: 6. This CDR3 is CASSLQGAWQPQHF. Here the CDR3 DNA reads TGTGCCAGCAGCCTACAGGGGGCATGGCAGCCCCAGCATTTT.

V usage is TRBV28 and J usage is TRBJ1-1; D ambiguous. CDR3 length: 13 residues. Trimming shortened V by 5 bases and J by 3 bases, and 10 bases separated the two germline ends. Germline V lookup: CDR1 MDHEN, CDR2 SYDVKM. The CDR3 nucleotides are TGTGCCAGCAGTCCACTCCAACACACTGAAGCTTTCTTT. This sequence encodes CASSPLQHTEAFF.

V gene TRBV29-1 combines with J gene TRBJ2-1; D remains ambiguous. In germline, CDR1 is SQVTM, CDR2 ANQGSEA. The CDR3 is 12 residues long. V dropped 3 bases and J dropped 1 base, with 4 bases sitting between them. The DNA of the CDR3 is TGCAGCGTTGATCCGTCCTACAATGAGCAGTTCTTC. This gives the protein CSVDPSYNEQFF.

J is TRBJ1-1 and V is TRBV7-2; D perhaps matches TRBD1 (6 bases). Trimming cost V 5 bases and J 5 bases, with 15 bases left between them. The CDR3 totals 14 residues. CDR1 is SGHTA and CDR2 is FQGNSA in the germline V gene. This CDR3 reads CASSHPVGGTEAFF. CDR3 nucleotide sequence: TGTGCCAGCAGCCATCCGGTAGGGGGTACTGAAGCTTTCTTT.

The chain carries TRBV7-9 and TRBJ1-3, with D unclear. Germline values: CDR1 SEHNR, CDR2 FQNEAQ (reference sequence). The length of the CDR3 is 15 residues. Between the trimmed V and J ends, which lost 3 bases and 2 bases, there was a span of 11 bases. The CDR3 region has the DNA TGTGCCAGCAGCTTCAAGGACCGGCCTGGAAACACCATATATTTT. Translated, it gives CASSFKDRPGNTIYF.

The genes are TRBV10-1 and TRBJ1-4; D is undetermined. This CDR3 spans 9 amino acids. Trimming removed 0 bases from V and 13 bases from J, with 0 bases in between. Germline CDR1 reads WNHNN; CDR2 reads SYGVQD (reference sequence). CDR3 region: CASSESLFF. CDR3 DNA: TGCGCCAGCAGTGAGTCACTGTTTTTT.

This clone occurred a few times. This chain links TRBV6-5 with TRBJ1-1; D call uncertain. Per the germline V gene, CDR1 is MNHEY and CDR2 is SVGAGI. This CDR3 has 13 residues. V was pared by 5 bases and J by 3 bases, with 10 bases between. The CDR3 sequence is CASSRDTYTEAFF. The CDR3, as DNA: TGTGCCAGCAGTCGGGATACCTACACTGAAGCTTTCTTT.

The CDR3 region is CASSLGDSYGYTF. The CDR3 DNA follows: TGTGCCAGCAGTTTGGGGGACAGCTATGGCTACACCTTC. This chain connects TRBV12-3 or TRBV12-4 to TRBJ1-2, with 7 nucleotides matching TRBD1. CDR3 length: 13 amino acids. Losses at the gene ends were 3 bases for V and 4 bases for J; bases not matched to a gene: 2.

This chain joins TRBV9 and TRBJ1-2; D perhaps matches TRBD1 (6 bases). The V end lost 4 bases, the J end lost 4 bases, and 11 bases lay between the germline ends. CDR3 length: 13 amino acids. CDR1 is SGDLS and CDR2 is YYNGEE in the germline V gene. The CDR3 bases are TGTGCCAGCAGCTCACAGGGTCTCTATGGCTACACCTTC. Protein product: CASSSQGLYGYTF.

The genes are TRBV2 and TRBJ1-6, with 8 bases aligning to TRBD1. V was clipped by 6 bases and J by 9 bases; unmatched bases: 4. CDR3 size: 13 residues. The germline V gene encodes CDR1 SNHLY and CDR2 FYNNEI. The CDR3 sequence is CASRGDRGSPLHF. The CDR3 DNA is TGTGCCAGCAGAGGAGACAGGGGTTCACCCCTCCACTTT.

V is TRBV27 and J is TRBJ2-7; maybe TRBD1 (6 bases). The CDR3 spans 13 residues. The V end lost 6 bases, the J end lost 5 bases, and 14 bases lay between the germline ends. Germline V gene lookup returns CDR1 MNHEY and CDR2 SMNVEV (reference sequence). The CDR3 spells CASRKQGRDEQYF. The CDR3 region has the DNA TGTGCCAGCAGGAAACAGGGAAGGGACGAGCAGTACTTC.

This clone was observed once. The chain employs TRBV6-5 and TRBJ2-7; no reliable D call. The germline V gene has CDR1 MNHEY and CDR2 SVGAGI. The germline V and J ends were trimmed by 9 bases and 5 bases, with 11 bases remaining between them. The CDR3 loop spans 11 amino acids. The CDR3 sequence: CASRNGDEQYF. Here the CDR3 DNA reads TGTGCCAGTAGAAACGGAGACGAGCAGTACTTC.

The sample holds one count of this clone. V is TRBV11-1 and J is TRBJ1-3, with 7 bases matching TRBD1. Germline V CDR1 and CDR2: SGHAT, FQDESV (reference sequence). CDR3 length: 15 amino acids. V shed 2 bases and J 7 bases; nucleotides not matched to a gene: 8. The DNA for the CDR3 is TGTGCCAGCAGCTTATCGGGACAGAGAATGAACACCATATATTTT. Translated, it gives CASSLSGQRMNTIYF.

This chain uses TRBV3-1 (or the pseudogene TRBV3-2) with TRBJ2-1; 12 positions match TRBD2. Germline-derived CDR1 and CDR2 are LGHDT and YNNKEL (reference sequence). V trimming: 4 bases; J trimming: 8 bases; junction bases outside the gene matches: 15. The CDR3 consists of 18 residues. CDR3 amino acids: CASSLTASTSGGGDEQFF. The CDR3 nucleotides are TGTGCCAGCAGCCTAACTGCTTCGACTAGCGGGGGTGGGGATGAGCAGTTCTTC.

The V and J genes are TRBV19 and TRBJ2-1; 12 bases are shared with TRBD1. The germline CDR1 and CDR2 sequences are LNHDA and SQIVND (reference sequence). The CDR3 covers 15 residues. Germline trimming cut 6 bases from V and 9 bases from J; bases unmatched to any gene: 9. The CDR3: CASSPGTGGLGEQFF. CDR3 in DNA: TGTGCCAGTAGCCCCGGGACAGGGGGCTTGGGTGAGCAGTTCTTC. Based on the CDR3 plus reference TRBV19 and TRBJ2-1, the full variable domain is DGGITQSPKYLFRKEGQNVTLSCEQNLNHDAMYWYRQDPGQGLRLIYYSQIVNDFQKGDIAEGYSVSREKKESFPLTVTSAQKNPTAFYLCASSPGTGGLGEQFFGPGTRLTVL.

The chain links TRBV4-1 to TRBJ1-6; TRBD1 is a possible D gene (6 bases). Trimming cost V 1 base and J 14 bases, with 21 bases left between them. Germline V lookup: CDR1 MGHRA, CDR2 YSYEKL. There are 16 residues in the CDR3. CDR3 in amino acids: CASSQGTAKGIRALHF. In DNA form, the CDR3 reads TGCGCCAGCAGCCAAGGGACAGCAAAAGGAATTAGGGCCCTCCACTTT.